One TCR beta chain is described in this entry. The entry originates in a study of OX40 agonist ivuxolimab in advanced cancers. Study information: The group had a mean age of 60 years, ranged from about 20 to 80, and was roughly 83% male.

TCRdb's table, derived via immunoSEQ multiplex PCR, lists solely in-frame clones and lacks some. In the table there are 90,000 to 120,000 clones, approximately 90% of which are singletons. Anyone with autoimmune disease history or systemic immunosuppression was excluded. This CDR3 is 16 amino acids long. CDR1 and CDR2 from the germline V gene are SGHTA and FQGNSA. The V and J ends lost 7 bases and 6 bases respectively, with 21 bases between them. The J gene is TRBJ2-2, the V gene TRBV7-2, with D possibly matching TRBD2 (6 bases). This sequence was found in an adult with an advanced solid tumor such as melanoma, head and neck, liver or kidney cancer. This material consisted of CD4+ or CD8+ T cells sorted from blood, taken in a trial of the OX40 agonist ivuxolimab. CDR3 DNA: TGTGCCAGCAACTTCGGGGGTAGCTTGGTTGCCGGGGAGCTGTTTTTT. It codes for CASNFGGSLVAGELFF.